The next 18 T cell receptor beta chains were all read from a single sample in a study of T cell therapy after organ transplantation. Therapy product cells were restimulated with a CMV peptide pool for more than three hours, then IFN-gamma-secreting cells were captured. The antigens of these receptors remain unknown. Repertoires were generated with immunoSEQ multiplex PCR, while TCRdb's copy carries only in-frame clones and drops some. The sample has about 160 clones; just over 50% are singletons. Material: cultured CD8+ T cells. These receptor sequences come from a human patient who had received a solid organ transplant and had CMV disease. Some of the T cells may derive from the graft donor.

This clone was recorded only once. The V gene is TRBV7-5, the J gene TRBJ1-1; TRBD1, the D gene given by the table, was not confirmed from the DNA. TRBV7-5 is a pseudogene. The CDR3 has 16 amino acids. CDR3 in DNA: TGTGCCAGCAGCTTCCATGACAGGGGGCTTCTTACTGAAGCTTTCTTT. Its protein product is CASSFHDRGLLTEAFF.

CDR3 sequence (DNA): TGTGCCAGCAGCAATCACGATTTACGGGGCCTGGGGACTGAAGCTTTCTTT. Translating it yields CASSNHDLRGLGTEAFF. The chain is built from TRBV11-1 and TRBJ1-1; weak D call: TRBD1 (5 bases). V lost 5 bases and J lost 5, with 24 bases in between. Germline assignment: CDR1 SGHAT and CDR2 FQDESV (reference sequence). The CDR3 consists of 17 residues.

By sample share, this clone is large. The chain recombines TRBV6-5 with TRBJ2-7, with TRBD2 matching over 11 bases. Looked up from germline, CDR1 is MNHEY and CDR2 is SVGAGI. V lost 6 bases to trimming and J lost 7 bases; unmatched junction nucleotides: 8. The CDR3 loop spans 14 amino acids. The CDR3 here is CASSLLAGVDEQYF. The DNA for the CDR3 is TGTGCCAGCAGCTTACTAGCGGGAGTCGATGAGCAGTACTTC.

This chain connects TRBV18 to TRBJ1-6; possible D gene TRBD1, 5 bases. Germline loops: CDR1 KGHSH, CDR2 LQKENI. CDR3 length: 18 residues. V shed 3 bases and J shed 4 bases, with 19 bases lying between them. DNA of the CDR3: TGTGCCAGCTCACCGGCGAGTGTCCGGGACCCTTATAATTCACCCCTCCACTTT. Its protein is CASSPASVRDPYNSPLHF.

Only a few counts were recorded for this clone. The chain links TRBV27 to TRBJ1-2; D is ambiguous. V lost 0 bases and J lost 0, with 11 bases in between. Germline assignment: CDR1 MNHEY and CDR2 SMNVEV (reference sequence). The CDR3 runs 16 residues. DNA for the CDR3: TGTGCCAGCAGTTTATCCCCCTCAACAGCTAACTATGGCTACACCTTC. This encodes CASSLSPSTANYGYTF.

In its sample, this clone was seen a few times. This chain's CDR3 is CASSLQDWAGVAGELFF. The CDR3 DNA is TGTGCCAGCAGCTTACAGGACTGGGCGGGAGTAGCCGGGGAGCTGTTTTTT. V is TRBV7-9 and J is TRBJ2-2, with 7 nucleotides matching TRBD2. CDR1 is SEHNR, CDR2 FQNEAQ, per germline (reference sequence). The junction had 12 bases not matched to a gene; V was cut back by 2 bases and J by 6 bases. The CDR3 sequence is 17 residues long.

By share, this clone ranks as large. This chain connects TRBV5-1 to TRBJ2-5, with D hard to call. This CDR3 is 16 amino acids long. Trimming pared 0 bases from V and 1 base from J, leaving 13 bases between. Germline CDR1 is SGHRS and CDR2 is YFSETQ. In DNA, the CDR3 is TGCGCCAGCAGCTTGGCCTCCGATAGAGCCCAAGAGACCCAGTACTTC. It yields the protein CASSLASDRAQETQYF.

The chain combines TRBV2 with TRBJ1-6, with no clear D. V was pared by 8 bases and J by 3 bases, with 8 bases between. This CDR3 spans 13 amino acids. The germline gives CDR1 SNHLY, CDR2 FYNNEI. The CDR3 region has the DNA TGTGCCAGCGTCCAGTTCTATAATTCACCCCTCCACTTT. Its translation is CASVQFYNSPLHF. Combining the CDR3 with reference TRBV2 and TRBJ1-6 gives the whole variable domain EPEVTQTPSHQVTQMGQEVILRCVPISNHLYFYWYRQILGQKVEFLVSFYNNEISEKSEIFDDQFSVERPDGSNFTLKIRSTKLEDSAMYFCASVQFYNSPLHFGNGTRLTVT.

This chain joins TRBV28 and TRBJ1-1; 12 bases fit TRBD1. CDR3 size: 16 residues. CDR1 MDHEN and CDR2 SYDVKM come from the germline V gene. Trimming cost V 6 bases and J 4 bases; bases outside gene matches: 9. CDR3 region: CASSSTGTGGRTEAFF. CDR3 DNA: TGTGCCAGCAGCTCAACCGGGACAGGGGGCCGCACTGAAGCTTTCTTT.

The chain carries TRBV7-9 and TRBJ2-7; the D gene could be TRBD1 or TRBD2 (6 bases each). Trimming pared 6 bases from V and 1 base from J, leaving 16 bases between. Germline CDR1 is SEHNR and CDR2 is FQNEAQ (reference sequence). The CDR3 totals 15 residues. CDR3 residues: CASRGAGYQSYEQYF. CDR3 nucleotide sequence: TGTGCCAGCAGGGGGGCGGGGTATCAGTCCTACGAGCAGTACTTC.

This rearrangement joins TRBV11-1 to TRBJ2-7, with D perhaps being TRBD1 or TRBD2 (5 bases each). The length of the CDR3 is 15 residues. Germline lookup yields CDR1 SGHAT and CDR2 FQDESV (reference sequence). The germline V and J ends were trimmed by 4 bases and 6 bases, with 19 bases remaining between them. CDR3 in DNA: TGTGCCAGCAGCTCCCGGGACCTTAACCCCGGCGAGCAGTACTTC. Translated, it gives CASSSRDLNPGEQYF.

The chain has TRBV18 and TRBJ2-7, with a tentative D call TRBD1 (5 bases). Germline V gene data show CDR1 as KGHSH and CDR2 as LQKENI. CDR3 length: 15 residues. The V end lost 2 bases, the J end lost 1 base, and 12 bases lay between the germline ends. The CDR3 region has the DNA TGTGCCAGCTCACCAGAAGGGGCCGGATCCTACGAGCAGTACTTC. Encoded protein: CASSPEGAGSYEQYF.

The sample holds a few counts of this clone. The CDR3 is CASSSWGEGGTEAFF. The CDR3 nucleotides read TGTGCCAGCAGCAGTTGGGGAGAGGGGGGAACTGAAGCTTTCTTT. The chain joins TRBV5-7 to TRBJ1-1; D possibly corresponds to TRBD1 (6 bases). TRBV5-7 belongs to the ORF category, with a function that is uncertain. Trimming took off 4 bases at V and 5 bases at J, with 18 bases between the two ends. This CDR3 has 15 amino acids.

This rearrangement joins TRBV7-3 to TRBJ1-4, with a tentative D call TRBD1 (5 bases). The CDR3 is made up of 16 amino acids. Germline CDR1 reads SGHTA; CDR2 reads FQGTGA. V lost 2 bases, J lost 7 bases, and 17 bases lay in between. The CDR3 DNA reads TGTGCCAGCAGCTTACGCGAGGGGCCGCTACCTGAAAAACTGTTTTTT. Encoded protein: CASSLREGPLPEKLFF.

On this clone: This could be a read error, since a much larger clone is one nucleotide away. This chain joins TRBV4-2 and TRBJ2-7; the match to TRBD1 covers 10 bases. CDR1 and CDR2 (germline): LGHNA, YNFKEQ. This CDR3 has 15 amino acids. The V segment lost 5 bases and the J segment 4 bases; nucleotides outside the gene matches: 8. The CDR3, as DNA: TGTGCCAGCAGCTCCCGGGACAGGGGATCTTACGAGCAGTACTTC. It yields the protein CASSSRDRGSYEQYF.

The chain is built from TRBV2 and TRBJ1-4; TRBD1 might be the D (6 bases). The CDR3 consists of 15 residues. The V gene lost 4 bases and the J gene lost 5 bases, with 14 bases spanning the gap. The germline gives CDR1 SNHLY, CDR2 FYNNEI. In DNA form, the CDR3 reads TGTGCCAGCAGTGCAACCGGGACACTGAATGAAAAACTGTTTTTT. It encodes CASSATGTLNEKLFF.

The rearrangement joins TRBV6-1 to TRBJ1-6; 9 positions agree with TRBD1. There are 14 residues in the CDR3. J gave up 7 bases and V 4 bases, and 2 bases lay outside the gene matches. Germline values: CDR1 MNHNS, CDR2 SASEGT. As DNA, the CDR3 is TGTGCCAGCAGTGGTGGACAGGGGAATTCACCCCTCCACTTT. This codes for CASSGGQGNSPLHF.

The table lists this clone with a few counts. The chain carries TRBV30 and TRBJ1-4, with 9 bases lining up with TRBD1. V trimming: 1 base; J trimming: 5 bases; junction bases outside the gene matches: 5. The germline CDR1 and CDR2 sequences are GTSNPN and SVGIG (reference sequence). CDR3 length: 15 amino acids. The CDR3 spells CAWSDRGPVNEKLFF. CDR3 bases: TGTGCCTGGAGTGACAGGGGGCCGGTGAATGAAAAACTGTTTTTT. Filled out from reference TRBV30 and TRBJ1-4, the complete variable domain reads SQTIHQWPATLVQPVGSPLSLECTVEGTSNPNLYWYRQAAGRGLQLLFYSVGIGQISSEVPQNLSASRPQDRQFILSSKKLLLSDSGFYLCAWSDRGPVNEKLFFGSGTQLSVL.